The T cell receptor (beta chain) described here comes from a study of post-analysis software for immune sequencing data. Study background: Disease courses included relapsing-remitting, secondary progressive and progressive-relapsing multiple sclerosis.

Regarding this clonotype: Its target is unknown.

cDNA libraries of TCR beta carried unique molecular identifiers. T cells, roughly 1 to 10 million of them, yielded about half a million cDNA molecules. TCRdb ran MiXCR on the PCR reads and lists one entry per CDR3 protein. The sample shows 750,000 to 950,000 distinct CDR3 sequences, roughly 58% of them seen only once. With 2 bases clipped from V and 5 bases from J, the junction kept 3 bases outside the gene matches. The CDR3 spans 14 residues. Germline V gene lookup returns CDR1 SEHNR and CDR2 FQNEAQ (reference sequence). Study-level findings and limits: Under F measure analysis, samples from one preparation batch co-clustered strongly. Multiple sclerosis patients showed significantly lower normalized Chao1 diversity than controls did. Roughly 5 TRBV segments were significantly more frequent in patients than in controls. TRBV5-6, TRBV5-1 and TRBV20-1 were among these segments.

Sequenced material: blood. This clonotype was obtained from a girl aged 5 to 17 with multiple sclerosis. J is TRBJ2-1 and V is TRBV7-9; 7 bases map to TRBD2. This CDR3 reads CASSLSSGDNEQFF. The CDR3 DNA follows: TGTGCCAGCAGCTTATCTAGCGGAGACAATGAGCAGTTCTTC.